The 21 T cell receptor beta chains below come from one sample, sequenced in a study of response to subunit inactivated influenza vaccine. TCRdb itself ran the RT-PCR reads through MiXCR, one entry per CDR3 protein. Here the sample spans 530,000 or so distinct CDR3 sequences, 25% being singletons. This specimen consisted of CD4+ T cells sorted from PBMCs, obtained less than 6 days after vaccination. These receptors were taken from a man aged 45 to 65 who received an inactivated influenza vaccine.

The chain has TRBV5-1 and TRBJ2-1; the D is unclear. There are 12 residues in the CDR3. Trimming took off 1 base at V and 7 bases at J, with 6 bases between the two ends. The germline gives CDR1 SGHRS, CDR2 YFSETQ. The CDR3 coding sequence is TGCGCCAGCAGCTTGCCGCTTAATGAGCAGTTCTTC. Protein sequence: CASSLPLNEQFF.

This clonotype was counted a single time. J is TRBJ2-7 and V is TRBV20-1; 9 bases fit TRBD2. The germline CDR1 and CDR2 sequences are DFQATT and SNEGSKA (reference sequence). The V gene end was trimmed by 0 bases and the J gene end by 1 base; junction bases not matched to a gene: 7. This CDR3 has 16 residues. The chain's CDR3 is CSARDLRLAGSYEQYF. The CDR3 coding sequence is TGCAGTGCTAGAGATTTACGGCTAGCGGGGTCCTACGAGCAGTACTTC.

The chain carries TRBV29-1 and TRBJ2-1; weak D call: TRBD1 (5 bases). Trimming cost V 2 bases and J 0 bases, with 8 bases left between them. Germline V gene data show CDR1 as SQVTM and CDR2 as ANQGSEA. This CDR3 contains 14 residues. Here the CDR3 DNA reads TGCAGCGTTGAATCTGGGGCCTCCTACAATGAGCAGTTCTTC. The encoded protein is CSVESGASYNEQFF.

The chain has TRBV10-3 and TRBJ2-3; TRBD2 aligns across 8 bases. This CDR3 has 15 amino acids. V lost 3 bases to trimming and J lost 5 bases; unmatched junction nucleotides: 7. Germline V lookup: CDR1 ENHRY, CDR2 SYGVKD. CDR3 DNA: TGTGCCATCAGTGAACTGCCGGGGGGGCAAGATACGCAGTATTTT. It specifies CAISELPGGQDTQYF.

This clonotype came up many times. The chain uses TRBV20-1 and TRBJ2-2, with D tentatively TRBD1 (5 bases). Per the germline V gene, CDR1 is DFQATT and CDR2 is SNEGSKA (reference sequence). V was trimmed by 1 base and J by 7 bases, leaving 13 bases between them. The CDR3 loop spans 14 amino acids. The CDR3 DNA sequence: TGCAGTGCTAGAGTGCCAGGGTATAACGGGGAGCTGTTTTTT. Protein product: CSARVPGYNGELFF.

Only a few counts were recorded for this clonotype. J is TRBJ2-5 and V is TRBV24-1, with 10 bases fitting TRBD2. This CDR3 is built from 18 residues. V lost 2 bases, J lost 5 bases, and 13 bases stayed unmatched. Germline V gives CDR1 KGHDR, CDR2 SFDVKD. CDR3 coding DNA: TGTGCCACCAGTGATTCATGGGGGTTAGCGGGGGGCAGGGAGACCCAGTACTTC. Residues: CATSDSWGLAGGRETQYF.

This clonotype was counted between two and nine times. The chain links TRBV4-3 to TRBJ2-7; D may be TRBD2 (5 bases). This CDR3 is built from 15 residues. Germline assignment: CDR1 LGHNA and CDR2 YSLEER. Trimming shortened V by 0 bases and J by 0 bases, and 9 bases separated the two germline ends. This chain's CDR3 is CASSQDTGFSYEQYF. The CDR3 bases are TGCGCCAGCAGCCAAGACACGGGGTTCTCCTACGAGCAGTACTTC.

The V gene is TRBV20-1, the J gene TRBJ2-1, with D perhaps given as TRBD1 or TRBD2 (6 bases each). The length of the CDR3 is 15 residues. Germline CDR1 and CDR2: DFQATT and SNEGSKA (reference sequence). V lost 2 bases, J lost 6 bases, and 17 bases lay in between. The CDR3 protein is CSARYVGGRGNEQFF. CDR3 nucleotide sequence: TGCAGTGCTAGATACGTGGGGGGCCGTGGCAATGAGCAGTTCTTC.

The chain is built from TRBV6-5 and TRBJ2-7; D possibly matches TRBD1 or TRBD2 (5 bases each). Germline V CDR1 and CDR2: MNHEY, SVGAGI. CDR3 length: 14 amino acids. V lost 2 bases and J 7 bases, leaving 15 bases between the germline ends. The CDR3 region has the DNA TGTGCCAGCAGTTACGGGACCAGGGTCCGTGAGCAGTACTTC. It is translated as CASSYGTRVREQYF.

This clonotype was seen more than once but under ten times. J is TRBJ2-7 and V is TRBV12-3 or TRBV12-4; D not certain. V was pared by 8 bases and J by 3 bases, with 14 bases between. The CDR3 is 13 amino acids. The CDR3 coding sequence is TGTGCCAGCCGTCTGGGGTACGACTACGAGCAGTACTTC. This codes for CASRLGYDYEQYF.

The chain links TRBV27 to TRBJ2-7; the D gene is possibly TRBD1 (6 bases). Germline lookup yields CDR1 MNHEY and CDR2 SMNVEV (reference sequence). The CDR3 contains 13 residues. The V and J ends lost 5 bases and 9 bases respectively, with 17 bases between them. This CDR3 reads CASSPQRDTLQYF. The CDR3 DNA reads TGTGCCAGCAGTCCGCAGAGGGACACCTTGCAGTACTTC.

V and J are TRBV10-3 and TRBJ2-2, with 9 bases lining up with TRBD1. This CDR3 is 14 amino acids long. The J segment lost 5 bases and the V segment lost 6 bases, leaving 4 bases of the junction unmatched. Germline CDR1 ENHRY, CDR2 SYGVKD. The CDR3 bases are TGTGCCATCAGCGGGACAGGGTTAACCGGGGAGCTGTTTTTT. It translates to CAISGTGLTGELFF.

Many counts were recorded for this clonotype. The genes are TRBV20-1 and TRBJ2-4; 8 nucleotides match TRBD1. V dropped 2 bases and J dropped 3; count of bases not matched to a gene: 6. In germline, CDR1 is DFQATT, CDR2 SNEGSKA (reference sequence). The CDR3 sequence is 15 residues long. This CDR3 reads CSARPQGASKNIQYF. DNA of the CDR3: TGCAGTGCTAGACCCCAGGGGGCTAGCAAAAACATTCAGTACTTC.

This chain connects TRBV7-2 to TRBJ2-2; maybe TRBD2 (6 bases). The germline V gene encodes CDR1 SGHTA and CDR2 FQGNSA. The CDR3 is 16 residues long. Trimming shortened V by 4 bases and J by 6 bases, and 18 bases separated the two germline ends. The CDR3 DNA reads as TGTGCCAGCAGCTCACTGGTGGGGGGAACGGCCGGGGAGCTGTTTTTT. It is translated as CASSSLVGGTAGELFF.

The table lists this clonotype with a few counts. This chain joins TRBV6-2 or TRBV6-3 and TRBJ2-1; 7 bases map to TRBD1. This CDR3 is built from 17 residues. Germline-derived CDR1 and CDR2 are MNHEY and SVGEGT. J was trimmed by 5 bases and V by 2 bases; bases with no gene match: 12. The CDR3 DNA reads TGTGCCAGCAGTTACCCTAGTACAGGGGTACGAAACAATGAGCAGTTCTTC. Protein: CASSYPSTGVRNNEQFF.

This clonotype has more than one count but fewer than ten. This chain connects TRBV6-2 or TRBV6-3 to TRBJ1-1; D possibly corresponds to TRBD1 (5 bases). CDR3 length equals 13 residues. Looked up from germline, CDR1 is MNHEY and CDR2 is SVGEGT. The V end was cut by 2 bases, the J end by 4 bases, with 8 bases between. The CDR3 region has the DNA TGTGCCAGCAGTTACGAGGGGACCACTGAAGCTTTCTTT. This gives the protein CASSYEGTTEAFF.

The V and J genes are TRBV15 and TRBJ2-7; D is perhaps TRBD2 (5 bases). From germline, CDR1 is LNHNV and CDR2 YYDKDF (reference sequence). V dropped 0 bases and J dropped 2 bases, with 11 bases sitting between them. The CDR3 runs 15 residues. CDR3: CATSRDLGRPYEQYF. The DNA of the CDR3 is TGTGCCACCAGCAGAGATCTAGGGAGACCCTACGAGCAGTACTTC.

This rearrangement joins TRBV6-2 or TRBV6-3 to TRBJ2-3; D gene unclear. V lost 2 bases, J lost 2 bases, and 11 bases lay in between. Germline assignment: CDR1 MNHEY and CDR2 SVGEGT. CDR3 size: 15 residues. Here the CDR3 reads CASSYRRSNTDTQYF. CDR3 DNA sequence: TGTGCCAGCAGTTACCGGCGGTCGAACACAGATACGCAGTATTTT.

The V and J genes are TRBV5-1 and TRBJ2-1; 13 positions agree with TRBD2. Germline values: CDR1 SGHRS, CDR2 YFSETQ. The CDR3 spans 16 residues. V lost 4 bases and J lost 10; bases outside the gene matches: 11. The CDR3 sequence: CASSTILAGGPREQFF. DNA for the CDR3: TGCGCCAGCAGCACCATACTAGCGGGGGGGCCTCGGGAGCAGTTCTTC.

This clonotype was seen many times. V is TRBV20-1 and J is TRBJ1-6, with no clear D. Between the trimmed V and J ends, which lost 0 bases and 5 bases, there was a span of 5 bases. Germline V CDR1 and CDR2: DFQATT, SNEGSKA (reference sequence). This CDR3 contains 13 residues. This CDR3 reads CSARDHNNSPLHF. The CDR3 DNA reads as TGCAGTGCTAGAGATCACAATAATTCACCCCTCCACTTT.

The CDR3 bases are TGTGCCAGCAGGGATACAGGGAGTCAGCCCCAGCATTTT. It translates to CASRDTGSQPQHF. The chain couples TRBV27 to TRBJ1-5; a possible D gene is TRBD1 (6 bases). The CDR3 spans 13 residues. CDR1 is MNHEY and CDR2 is SMNVEV in the germline V gene (reference sequence). Deletions cut 6 bases from V and 6 bases from J, with 12 bases between.